This TCR beta chain stems from a study of blood T cell repertoires in COVID-19. Study details: Some COVID-19 samples were acute and others convalescent; all came from the United States, Italy and Spain.

Original handling: Estimates of nucleated cell counts were drawn from the amplification of reference gene primers. Assay used: immunoSEQ multiplex PCR; TCRdb lists only in-frame clones, some missing. Clone size and the V and J calls come from that table; the DNA yielded D and trimming. In the table there are about 97,000 clones, around 87% of which are singletons. This clone has only one observation. From germline, CDR1 is SGHRS and CDR2 YFSETQ. CDR3 length: 12 residues. Trimming cost V 0 bases and J 9 bases, with 6 bases left between them. The chain carries TRBV5-1 and TRBJ2-2; no reliable D call. The source of this sequence is a man in his fifties or sixties with active or convalescent COVID-19. The sample consisted of peripheral blood. The CDR3 sequence: CASSLVGRELFF. DNA of the CDR3: TGCGCCAGCAGCTTGGTCGGTCGGGAGCTGTTTTTT.